This T cell receptor beta chain is from a study of blood T cell repertoires in COVID-19. The sample holds a few counts of this clone. V dropped 6 bases and J dropped 2; count of bases not matched to a gene: 9. CDR1 is MNHNY, CDR2 SVGAGI, per germline (reference sequence). The CDR3 is made up of 16 amino acids. Only in-frame clones appear in the TCRdb table, and some are missing; sequencing was by immunoSEQ multiplex PCR. This sample has a few hundred thousand clones, with 83% found just once. J is TRBJ2-2 and V is TRBV6-6; 7 bases are a match to TRBD1. Source material: peripheral blood. The clonotype originates from a man between 60 and 70 years old who had recovered from COVID-19. The CDR3 loop reads CASSPRQGSNTGELFF. CDR3 DNA: TGTGCCAGCAGCCCCCGACAGGGCTCCAACACCGGGGAGCTGTTTTTT.